This TCR beta chain was retrieved from a study of T-cell reconstitution after alpha-beta-depleted transplantation in children. This clonotype occurred a few times. A library of TCRbeta sequences, prepared with unique molecular identifiers, was generated. TCRdb passed the PCR reads through MiXCR, listing each CDR3 protein once. The sample consists of 780,000 or so distinct CDR3 sequences, 16% of them appearing once. J was trimmed by 0 bases and V by 4 bases; bases with no gene match: 10. The length of the CDR3 is 18 residues. Germline lookup yields CDR1 SNHLY and CDR2 FYNNEI. This sequence joins TRBV2 and TRBJ2-2; 8 bases align to TRBD2. Sequences were derived from PBMCs, mostly from graft donor cells, sampled 360 days after TCRalphabeta/CD19-depleted stem cell transplant. The TCR comes from a male patient between 5 and 17 years old who had a stem cell transplant for acute lymphoblastic leukemia, so the T cells may come from the graft donor. The CDR3 DNA reads as TGTGCCAGCAGTGGAAGACTAGCGCCCTACCCGAACACCGGGGAGCTGTTTTTT. Residues: CASSGRLAPYPNTGELFF.